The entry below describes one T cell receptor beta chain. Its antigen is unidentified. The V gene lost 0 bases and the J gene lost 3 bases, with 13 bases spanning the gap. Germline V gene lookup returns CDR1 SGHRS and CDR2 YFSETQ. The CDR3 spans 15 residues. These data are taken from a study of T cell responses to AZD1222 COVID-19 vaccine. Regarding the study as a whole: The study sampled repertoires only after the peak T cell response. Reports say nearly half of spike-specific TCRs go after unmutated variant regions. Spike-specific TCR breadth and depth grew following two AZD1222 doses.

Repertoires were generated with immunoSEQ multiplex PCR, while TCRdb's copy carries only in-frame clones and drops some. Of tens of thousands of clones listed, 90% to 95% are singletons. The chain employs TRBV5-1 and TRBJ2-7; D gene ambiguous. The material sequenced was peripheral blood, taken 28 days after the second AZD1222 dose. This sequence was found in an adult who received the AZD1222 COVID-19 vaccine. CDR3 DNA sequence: TGCGCCAGCAGCTTGGACCCGAAACCCCTCTACGAGCAGTACTTC. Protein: CASSLDPKPLYEQYF.